The 31 T cell receptor beta chains given below trace back to one sample, sequenced in a study of shared clonotypes between healthy human individuals. Naive CD8 cells comprised CD45RO-negative, CCR7-positively selected cells, excluding terminally differentiated effector memory CD45RA+ cells. Sequenced by immunoSEQ multiplex PCR; TCRdb stores in-frame clones only, minus some. The sample contains 750,000 to 1,000,000 clones, approximately 92% of which appear only once. Specimen: naive CD8+ T cells sorted from blood. The receptors here all came from a man aged 25-45 years in good health.

V and J are TRBV19 and TRBJ2-7; unclear D gene. Trimming stripped 5 bases from V and 3 bases from J, with 11 bases between. CDR3 size: 13 residues. CDR1 and CDR2 from the germline V gene are LNHDA and SQIVND (reference sequence). The CDR3 spells CASSFADGYEQYF. CDR3 coding DNA: TGTGCCAGTAGTTTCGCGGACGGCTACGAGCAGTACTTC.

This chain links TRBV28 with TRBJ2-1, with 8 nucleotides matching TRBD2. This CDR3 spans 11 amino acids. Germline assignment: CDR1 MDHEN and CDR2 SYDVKM. V lost 6 bases to trimming and J lost 13 bases; unmatched junction nucleotides: 5. In DNA form, the CDR3 reads TGTGCCAGCAGCACAAGCGGGAGTCAGTTCTTC. This translates into CASSTSGSQFF.

The V and J genes are TRBV7-8 and TRBJ2-3, with 7 bases matching TRBD2. CDR3 length: 16 residues. With V trimmed by 2 bases and J by 6 bases, 11 bases remained unmatched. The germline V gene encodes CDR1 SGHVS and CDR2 FQNEAQ. CDR3 coding DNA: TGTGCCAGCAGCTTATTTTCTGGGGGGGGTAGCGATACGCAGTATTTT. Translated, it gives CASSLFSGGGSDTQYF.

The chain joins TRBV28 to TRBJ2-3; no reliable D call. Germline V gene sequence: CDR1 MDHEN, CDR2 SYDVKM. The CDR3 consists of 15 residues. The V gene lost 1 base and the J gene lost 1 base, with 9 bases spanning the gap. Here the CDR3 reads CASSLSGLGTDTQYF. As DNA, the CDR3 is TGTGCCAGCAGTTTATCGGGTTTGGGCACAGATACGCAGTATTTT.

This chain links TRBV29-1 with TRBJ2-1; TRBD1 aligns across 7 bases. This CDR3 is 15 amino acids long. The germline V gene encodes CDR1 SQVTM and CDR2 ANQGSEA. The ends lost 4 bases at V and 3 bases at J; junction bases unmatched: 9. Here the CDR3 reads CSVVPGQANYNEQFF. CDR3 DNA sequence: TGCAGCGTTGTCCCCGGACAGGCAAACTACAATGAGCAGTTCTTC.

The chain joins TRBV18 to TRBJ2-5, with 7 bases identical to TRBD1. This CDR3 spans 15 amino acids. Germline CDR1 KGHSH, CDR2 LQKENI. The ends lost 6 bases at V and 3 bases at J; junction bases unmatched: 10. CDR3 sequence: CASSRQGGFKETQYF. CDR3 in DNA: TGTGCCAGCTCTCGACAGGGCGGTTTCAAAGAGACCCAGTACTTC. Based on the CDR3 plus reference TRBV18 and TRBJ2-5, the full variable domain is NAGVMQNPRHLVRRRGQEARLRCSPMKGHSHVYWYRQLPEEGLKFMVYLQKENIIDESGMPKERFSAEFPKEGPSILRIQQVVRGDSAAYFCASSRQGGFKETQYFGPGTRLLVL.

This rearrangement joins TRBV5-1 to TRBJ2-1; D is undetermined. V was shortened by 0 bases and J by 6 bases, with 13 bases between the two germline ends. Looked up from germline, CDR1 is SGHRS and CDR2 is YFSETQ. This CDR3 contains 15 residues. CDR3 DNA: TGCGCCAGCAGCTTGGAGGGATTCCCTATCAATGAGCAGTTCTTC. Residues: CASSLEGFPINEQFF.

The rearrangement links TRBV7-9 to TRBJ2-7; no reliable D call. The germline CDR1 and CDR2 sequences are SEHNR and FQNEAQ (reference sequence). This CDR3 region has 12 residues. V lost 8 bases, J lost 5 bases, and 13 bases lay in between. The CDR3 spells CASDLGLDEQYF. CDR3 nucleotides: TGTGCCAGCGACTTAGGGCTAGACGAGCAGTACTTC.

The chain carries TRBV15 and TRBJ2-1; D not resolved. Germline V CDR1 and CDR2: LNHNV, YYDKDF (reference sequence). Trimming pared 3 bases from V and 3 bases from J, leaving 6 bases between. This CDR3 contains 13 residues. The CDR3 region is CATSSRSYNEQFF. The CDR3 DNA sequence: TGTGCCACCAGCAGTCGCAGCTACAATGAGCAGTTCTTC.

V is TRBV5-1 and J is TRBJ1-1; the D gene is possibly TRBD1 (5 bases). This CDR3 spans 14 amino acids. V was pared by 3 bases and J by 7 bases, with 16 bases between. CDR1 is SGHRS, CDR2 YFSETQ, per germline. CDR3 DNA: TGCGCCAGCAGCTCCCGACTGGGGCCAGATGAAGCTTTCTTT. Translating it yields CASSSRLGPDEAFF.

This chain joins TRBV7-3 and TRBJ2-1; D may be TRBD1 or TRBD2 (5 bases each). Germline CDR1 and CDR2: SGHTA and FQGTGA. CDR3 length: 15 residues. V shed 5 bases and J shed 0 bases, with 11 bases lying between them. The CDR3 is CASSPGTNSYNEQFF. DNA for the CDR3: TGTGCCAGCAGCCCCGGGACCAACTCCTACAATGAGCAGTTCTTC.

This chain links TRBV15 with TRBJ1-4, with 7 bases lining up with TRBD1. From germline, CDR1 is LNHNV and CDR2 YYDKDF (reference sequence). The CDR3 length is 15 residues. Losses at the gene ends were 9 bases for V and 5 bases for J; bases not matched to a gene: 12. DNA for the CDR3: TGTGCCACAGGAAAAACAGGGGCCTTGAATGAAAAACTGTTTTTT. It translates to CATGKTGALNEKLFF. Full variable domain (outside the CDR3, taken from reference TRBV15 and TRBJ1-4): DAMVIQNPRYQVTQFGKPVTLSCSQTLNHNVMYWYQQKSSQAPKLLFHYYDKDFNNEADTPDNFQSRRPNTSFCFLDIRSPGLGDTAMYLCATGKTGALNEKLFFGSGTQLSVL.

This chain links TRBV7-8 with TRBJ2-2, with 10 bases aligning to TRBD2. The germline CDR1 and CDR2 sequences are SGHVS and FQNEAQ. V shed 4 bases and J 2 bases; nucleotides not matched to a gene: 7. The CDR3 spans 17 residues. The CDR3 loop is CASSSGLAEPNTGELFF. CDR3 DNA sequence: TGTGCCAGCAGCTCAGGACTAGCGGAGCCTAACACCGGGGAGCTGTTTTTT.

The chain combines TRBV15 with TRBJ2-1; possible D gene TRBD1, 6 bases. Trimming removed 5 bases from V and 2 bases from J, with 16 bases in between. CDR3 length: 16 residues. Germline loops: CDR1 LNHNV, CDR2 YYDKDF (reference sequence). CDR3 in DNA: TGTGCCACCAGCCCATCCCCAGGGGCTGCCTACAATGAGCAGTTCTTC. Protein product: CATSPSPGAAYNEQFF. The full variable domain, with the rest looked up from reference TRBV15 and TRBJ2-1, is DAMVIQNPRYQVTQFGKPVTLSCSQTLNHNVMYWYQQKSSQAPKLLFHYYDKDFNNEADTPDNFQSRRPNTSFCFLDIRSPGLGDTAMYLCATSPSPGAAYNEQFFGPGTRLTVL.

For this clone: A read error may produce the germline difference seen at one junction end. V gene TRBV7-9 combines with J gene TRBJ1-1; no clear D. There are 11 residues in the CDR3. Germline V gene sequence: CDR1 SEHNR, CDR2 FQNEAQ (reference sequence). The DNA for the CDR3 is TGTGCCAGCAGCGCAAACAGTGAAGCTTTCTTT. It encodes CASSANSEAFF.

Note on this clone: A read error may account for a junction end that differs from germline. This sequence joins TRBV27 and TRBJ2-1, with 8 bases lining up with TRBD2. In germline, CDR1 is MNHEY, CDR2 SMNVEV (reference sequence). This CDR3 region has 11 residues. Here the CDR3 DNA reads TGTGCCAGCAGTCTCGGACTAGCCAGGGTCTTC. Encoded protein: CASSLGLARVF.

This sequence joins TRBV28 and TRBJ2-1; 10 bases are a match to TRBD1. In germline, CDR1 is MDHEN, CDR2 SYDVKM. The CDR3 runs 17 residues. Losses at the gene ends were 4 bases for V and 1 base for J; bases not matched to a gene: 7. The CDR3 region is CASSYGPGQGSYNEQFF. The CDR3 nucleotides read TGTGCCAGCAGTTACGGACCGGGACAGGGGTCCTACAATGAGCAGTTCTTC.

The genes are TRBV5-5 and TRBJ2-7, with TRBD1 identical over 8 bases. The CDR3 runs to 17 residues. The germline V gene has CDR1 SGHKS and CDR2 YYEKEE (reference sequence). Trimming at V came to 3 bases and at J to 7 bases, leaving 18 bases not matched to a gene. CDR3 nucleotides: TGTGCCAGCAGCTCAGGCCCCGATGGGCAGGGGGCTCGGGAGCAGTACTTC. This translates into CASSSGPDGQGAREQYF.

This clone was detected only once. V gene TRBV9 combines with J gene TRBJ2-5; 9 bases are a match to TRBD2. Looked up from germline, CDR1 is SGDLS and CDR2 is YYNGEE. Unmatched junction bases numbered 4, after V lost 4 bases and J lost 0 bases. The CDR3 is 15 amino acids. The CDR3 nucleotides read TGTGCCAGCAGCTCCCGACTAGCGGACCAAGAGACCCAGTACTTC. As protein: CASSSRLADQETQYF.

The V and J genes are TRBV7-7 and TRBJ2-5, with 7 bases lining up with TRBD2. Trimming removed 10 bases from V and 5 bases from J; junction bases left unmatched: 10. CDR3 length: 13 amino acids. The V gene's germline CDR1 is SSHAT and CDR2 FNYEAQ (reference sequence). The CDR3 region has the DNA TGTGCCACGACCTGGGAGGGGCGGGAGACCCAGTACTTC. Translation: CATTWEGRETQYF.

V usage is TRBV29-1 and J usage is TRBJ2-7; 7 bases fit TRBD2. V was clipped by 0 bases and J by 0 bases; unmatched bases: 2. The germline V gene encodes CDR1 SQVTM and CDR2 ANQGSEA. This CDR3 has 14 residues. CDR3 nucleotides: TGCAGCGTTGAAGATTCTAGCGGCTCCTACGAGCAGTACTTC. As protein: CSVEDSSGSYEQYF.

This clone was found once. The chain has TRBV28 and TRBJ2-5; D is unresolved. The CDR3 covers 14 residues. V dropped 6 bases and J dropped 0 bases, with 11 bases sitting between them. The germline V gene encodes CDR1 MDHEN and CDR2 SYDVKM. CDR3: CASREFKYQETQYF. The CDR3 coding sequence is TGTGCCAGCAGGGAGTTTAAGTACCAAGAGACCCAGTACTTC.

This sequence joins TRBV27 and TRBJ2-1, with unresolved D. The CDR3 consists of 14 residues. Trimming removed 0 bases from V and 4 bases from J, with 7 bases in between. Germline V gives CDR1 MNHEY, CDR2 SMNVEV (reference sequence). CDR3: CASSLSDGYNEQFF. The DNA for the CDR3 is TGTGCCAGCAGTTTATCGGACGGATACAATGAGCAGTTCTTC.

The V and J genes are TRBV28 and TRBJ2-3; 7 nucleotides agree with TRBD2. This CDR3 has 16 residues. V shed 3 bases, J shed 0 bases, and the junction held 6 bases outside the gene matches. Germline CDR1 and CDR2: MDHEN and SYDVKM. The CDR3 loop reads CASSFDLAASTDTQYF. CDR3 DNA sequence: TGTGCCAGCAGTTTTGACCTAGCGGCTAGCACAGATACGCAGTATTTT.

Here the CDR3 DNA reads TGTGCCAGCAGGGGGGGACTAGTCGAGCTCATGAATCGGGGCTACGAGCAGTACTTC. This codes for CASRGGLVELMNRGYEQYF. V and J are TRBV28 and TRBJ2-7, with 8 nucleotides matching TRBD2. The CDR3 loop spans 19 amino acids. The germline V gene has CDR1 MDHEN and CDR2 SYDVKM. With V trimmed by 6 bases and J by 3 bases, 22 bases remained unmatched.

The gene calls are TRBV2 and TRBJ2-2, with a weak D call TRBD1 (5 bases). Between the trimmed V and J ends, which lost 7 bases and 9 bases, there was a span of 15 bases. The CDR3 contains 13 residues. Germline V gives CDR1 SNHLY, CDR2 FYNNEI. The CDR3 DNA is TGTGCCAGCATCCCCCCAGGGTACCGGGAGCTGTTTTTT. Translation: CASIPPGYRELFF.

The genes are TRBV9 and TRBJ2-7; tentatively, D is TRBD1 (5 bases). Trimming took 1 base from V and 1 from J, leaving 12 bases between them. This CDR3 is built from 15 residues. Germline assignment: CDR1 SGDLS and CDR2 YYNGEE. The chain's CDR3 is CASSVPGQQSYEQYF. CDR3 DNA: TGTGCCAGCAGCGTACCAGGGCAACAATCCTACGAGCAGTACTTC.

The chain links TRBV7-9 to TRBJ1-2; D possibly corresponds to TRBD1 (6 bases). V gave up 1 base and J gave up 3 bases, with 12 bases separating them. CDR3 size: 15 residues. CDR1 and CDR2 from the germline V gene are SEHNR and FQNEAQ (reference sequence). The CDR3 loop is CASSLVGQGHYGYTF. The CDR3 DNA reads as TGTGCCAGCAGCTTAGTGGGCCAGGGGCACTATGGCTACACCTTC.

The chain employs TRBV27 and TRBJ2-1, with 8 bases lining up with TRBD1. CDR3 length: 16 residues. CDR1 and CDR2 (germline): MNHEY, SMNVEV (reference sequence). V lost 1 base to trimming and J lost 8 bases; unmatched junction nucleotides: 10. Here the CDR3 reads CASSLWPSSQGDEQFF. The DNA of the CDR3 is TGTGCCAGCAGTTTATGGCCTTCCTCACAGGGGGATGAGCAGTTCTTC.

This sequence joins TRBV9 and TRBJ1-1; D call uncertain. The CDR3 runs 14 residues. V was pared by 0 bases and J by 0 bases, with 6 bases between. Germline V lookup: CDR1 SGDLS, CDR2 YYNGEE. Here the CDR3 DNA reads TGTGCCAGCAGCGTAGGGGGTATGAACACTGAAGCTTTCTTT. This encodes CASSVGGMNTEAFF. The complete variable domain, with remaining parts taken from reference TRBV9 and TRBJ1-1, reads DSGVTQTPKHLITATGQRVTLRCSPRSGDLSVYWYQQSLDQGLQFLIQYYNGEERAKGNILERFSAQQFPDLHSELNLSSLELGDSALYFCASSVGGMNTEAFFGQGTRLTVV.

V gene TRBV18 combines with J gene TRBJ2-5, with 7 bases that match TRBD2. Germline values: CDR1 KGHSH, CDR2 LQKENI. The CDR3 is made up of 15 amino acids. The V and J ends lost 2 bases and 4 bases, in that order; junction bases with no gene match: 7. CDR3 bases: TGTGCCAGCTCACCATTCGAAGGGAGGGGAGAGACCCAGTACTTC. It translates to CASSPFEGRGETQYF. Variable domain in full (rest from reference TRBV18 and TRBJ2-5): NAGVMQNPRHLVRRRGQEARLRCSPMKGHSHVYWYRQLPEEGLKFMVYLQKENIIDESGMPKERFSAEFPKEGPSILRIQQVVRGDSAAYFCASSPFEGRGETQYFGPGTRLLVL.